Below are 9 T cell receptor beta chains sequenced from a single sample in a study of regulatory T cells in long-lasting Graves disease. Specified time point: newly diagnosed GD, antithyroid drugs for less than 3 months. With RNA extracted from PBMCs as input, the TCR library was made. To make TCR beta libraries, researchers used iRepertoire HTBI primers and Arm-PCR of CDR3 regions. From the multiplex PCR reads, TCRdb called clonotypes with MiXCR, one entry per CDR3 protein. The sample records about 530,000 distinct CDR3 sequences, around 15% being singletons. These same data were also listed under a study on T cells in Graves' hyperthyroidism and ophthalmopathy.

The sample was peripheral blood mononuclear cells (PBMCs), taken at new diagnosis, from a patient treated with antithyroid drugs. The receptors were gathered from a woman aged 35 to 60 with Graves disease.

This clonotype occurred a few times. The CDR3 here is CASSSQRGITDTQYF. In nucleotides, the CDR3 is TGTGCCAGTAGTAGCCAGCGGGGGATCACAGATACGCAGTATTTT. The chain carries TRBV19 and TRBJ2-3; 8 nucleotides agree with TRBD2. With V trimmed by 4 bases and J by 2 bases, 5 bases remained unmatched. The CDR3 spans 15 residues. Germline V CDR1 and CDR2: LNHDA, SQIVND (reference sequence).

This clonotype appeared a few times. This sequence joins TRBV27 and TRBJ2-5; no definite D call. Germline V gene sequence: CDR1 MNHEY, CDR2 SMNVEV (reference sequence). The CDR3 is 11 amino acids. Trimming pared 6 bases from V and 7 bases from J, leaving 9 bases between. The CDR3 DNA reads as TGTGCCAGCAGCACCATGGGGACCCAGTACTTC. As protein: CASSTMGTQYF.

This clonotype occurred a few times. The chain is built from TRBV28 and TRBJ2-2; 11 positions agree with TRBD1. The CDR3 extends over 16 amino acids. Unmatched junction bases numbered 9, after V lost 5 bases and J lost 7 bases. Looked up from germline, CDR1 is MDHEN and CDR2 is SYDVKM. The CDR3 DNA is TGTGCCAGCAGTACGGGACAGGGGGTGTTTAGCGGGGAGCTGTTTTTT. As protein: CASSTGQGVFSGELFF.

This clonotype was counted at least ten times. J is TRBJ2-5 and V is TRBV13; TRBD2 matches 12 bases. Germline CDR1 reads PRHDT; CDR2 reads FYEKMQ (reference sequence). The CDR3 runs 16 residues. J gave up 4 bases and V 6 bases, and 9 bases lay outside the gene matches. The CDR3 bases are TGTGCCAGCAGGCTCCTAGCGGGGGGGGCCGGAGAGACCCAGTACTTC. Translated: CASRLLAGGAGETQYF. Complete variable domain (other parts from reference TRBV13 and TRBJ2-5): AAGVIQSPRHLIKEKRETATLKCYPIPRHDTVYWYQQGPGQDPQFLISFYEKMQSDKGSIPDRFSAQQFSDYHSELNMSSLELGDSALYFCASRLLAGGAGETQYFGPGTRLLVL.

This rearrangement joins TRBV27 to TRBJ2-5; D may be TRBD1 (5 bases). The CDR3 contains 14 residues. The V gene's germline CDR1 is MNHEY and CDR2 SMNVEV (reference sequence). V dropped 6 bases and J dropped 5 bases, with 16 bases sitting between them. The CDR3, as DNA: TGTGCCAGCAGCCTACGCCGGCAGGGTGAGACCCAGTACTTC. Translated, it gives CASSLRRQGETQYF.

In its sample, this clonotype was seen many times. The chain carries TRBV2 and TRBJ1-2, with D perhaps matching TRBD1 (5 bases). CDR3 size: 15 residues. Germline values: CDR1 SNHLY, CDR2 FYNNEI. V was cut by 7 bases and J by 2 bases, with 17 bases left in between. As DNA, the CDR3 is TGTGCCAGCACCTATGGGGCAAGGGGAAACTATGGCTACACCTTC. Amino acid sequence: CASTYGARGNYGYTF.

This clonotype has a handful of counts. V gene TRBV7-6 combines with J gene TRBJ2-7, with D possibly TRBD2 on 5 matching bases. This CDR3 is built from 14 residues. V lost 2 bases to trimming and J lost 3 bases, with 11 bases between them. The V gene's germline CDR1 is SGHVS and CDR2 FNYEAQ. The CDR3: CASSLWSGGYEQYF. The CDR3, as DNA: TGTGCCAGCAGCTTATGGAGCGGTGGCTACGAGCAGTACTTC. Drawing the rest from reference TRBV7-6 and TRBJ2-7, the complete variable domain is GAGVSQSPRYKVTKRGQDVALRCDPISGHVSLYWYRQALGQGPEFLTYFNYEAQQDKSGLPNDRFSAERPEGSISTLTIQRTEQRDSAMYRCASSLWSGGYEQYFGPGTRLTVT.

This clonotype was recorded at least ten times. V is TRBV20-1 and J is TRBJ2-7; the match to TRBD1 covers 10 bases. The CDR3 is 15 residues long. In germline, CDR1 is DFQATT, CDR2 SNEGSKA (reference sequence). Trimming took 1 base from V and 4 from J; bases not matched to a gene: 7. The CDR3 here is CSARGLGQGLYEQYF. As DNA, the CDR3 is TGCAGTGCTAGAGGTCTGGGACAGGGGTTGTACGAGCAGTACTTC.

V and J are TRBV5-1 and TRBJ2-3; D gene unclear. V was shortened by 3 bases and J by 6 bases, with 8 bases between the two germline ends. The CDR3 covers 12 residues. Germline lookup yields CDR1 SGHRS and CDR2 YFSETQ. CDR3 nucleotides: TGCGCCAGCAGCTCTACCCAGGATACGCAGTATTTT. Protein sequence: CASSSTQDTQYF.